One and the same sample provided the 3 T cell receptor beta chains below, sequenced in a study of OX40 agonist ivuxolimab in advanced cancers. Using immunoSEQ multiplex PCR, the repertoire was profiled, and TCRdb retains in-frame clones only, with some absent. This table holds about 47,000 clones, around 84% found once. The source was CD4+ or CD8+ T cells sorted from blood, collected in a trial of the OX40 agonist ivuxolimab. The origin of the receptors is an adult with an advanced solid tumor such as melanoma, head and neck, liver or kidney cancer.

The gene calls are TRBV5-8 and TRBJ1-2; 8 bases fit TRBD1. Germline values: CDR1 SGHTS, CDR2 YDEGEE. This CDR3 has 15 amino acids. The trim removed 5 bases at V and 0 bases at J, leaving 6 bases unmatched. The CDR3 coding sequence is TGTGCCAGCAGTTTTGGACAGGGAGCTAACTATGGCTACACCTTC. Amino acids: CASSFGQGANYGYTF.

The chain couples TRBV4-2 to TRBJ2-1; weak D call: TRBD2 (6 bases). From germline, CDR1 is LGHNA and CDR2 YNFKEQ. The CDR3 sequence is 13 residues long. V lost 4 bases, J lost 5 bases, and 9 bases lay in between. The CDR3 DNA is TGTGCCAGCAGCCGGGGAGGAGACAATGAGCAGTTCTTC. Its translation: CASSRGGDNEQFF.

The rearrangement uses TRBV27 and TRBJ2-2, with TRBD2 identical over 7 bases. Looked up from germline, CDR1 is MNHEY and CDR2 is SMNVEV (reference sequence). Trimming took 10 bases from V and 0 from J; bases not matched to a gene: 5. This CDR3 is 14 amino acids long. The DNA of the CDR3 is TGTGCCATAAAGCGGGGTTCGAACACCGGGGAGCTGTTTTTT. Translation gives CAIKRGSNTGELFF.